Listed below are T cell receptor beta chains from one sample, sequenced in a study of metastatic and nonmetastatic thyroid tumors. TCRdb redid the clone calls on the PCR reads using MiXCR. The table records roughly 75,000 clones, around 12% of them present only once. The sequenced sample consisted of tumor tissue. The source of these receptors is a female donor with papillary thyroid cancer or a benign thyroid nodule (not recorded which). Some clones in this sample may be carry-over from other donors' samples. CDR3s include the opening cysteine and the closing phenylalanine or tryptophan. A D gene is named only where the DNA matches it firmly. Size tells how often a clone was seen (once, few, many) or the class of an expanded clone, and some rows leave it out.

cdr3_aa cdr3_nt j_call clone_size cdr3_length v_call d_call
CASSFLGQGQVLEAFF TGCGCCAGCAGCTTTCTTGGACAGGGTCAAGTACTTGAAGCTTTCTTT TRBJ1-1 many 16 TRBV5-1 TRBD1
CASRRGQGGYEQYF TGTGCCAGCAGGCGGGGACAGGGGGGCTACGAGCAGTACTTC TRBJ2-7 many 14 TRBV6-1 TRBD1
CASSSWGWDTIYF TGTGCCAGCAGCTCTTGGGGGTGGGACACCATATATTTT TRBJ1-3 many 13 TRBV11-2 NA
CASSPGTGGADTQYF TGTGCCAGCAGCCCGGGTACAGGGGGCGCGGATACGCAGTATTTT TRBJ2-3 NA 15 TRBV11-1 TRBD1
CASSTGAYNEQFF TGTGCCAGCAGCACAGGGGCATACAATGAGCAGTTCTTC TRBJ2-1 many 13 TRBV11-1 TRBD1
CSARPGTSGIADTQYF TGCAGTGCTAGACCCGGGACTAGCGGGATCGCAGATACGCAGTATTTT TRBJ2-3 many 16 TRBV20-1 TRBD2
CASNIEEGRVTNEKLFF TGTGCCAGCAACATCGAGGAGGGGCGCGTCACTAATGAAAAACTGTTTTTT TRBJ1-4 NA 17 TRBV6-2/TRBV6-3 NA
CASSYSRTGGRGTDTQYF TGTGCCAGCAGTTATTCCAGGACAGGGGGCAGGGGCACAGATACGCAGTATTTT TRBJ2-3 many 18 TRBV6-6 TRBD1
CASSLEYGNEQFF TGTGCCAGCAGCTTAGAGTACGGAAATGAGCAGTTCTTC TRBJ2-1 many 13 TRBV7-9 NA
CAWKQGFYEQYF TGTGCCTGGAAACAGGGATTCTACGAGCAGTACTTC TRBJ2-7 many 12 TRBV30 NA
CASGLVSRDRAALVSYEQYF TGTGCTAGTGGTTTGGTAAGCCGGGACAGGGCCGCTCTCGTTTCCTACGAGCAGTACTTC TRBJ2-7 NA 20 TRBV12-5 TRBD1
CASSLGELRLAKNIQYF TGTGCCAGCAGCTTGGGGGAGTTAAGACTAGCCAAAAACATTCAGTACTTC TRBJ2-4 many 17 TRBV5-6 NA
CASSVAGDGGNSEQYF TGTGCCAGCAGCGTAGCGGGCGACGGCGGGAACAGTGAGCAGTACTTC TRBJ2-7 few 16 TRBV9 NA
CSAGTVYGYTF TGCAGTGCGGGGACAGTCTATGGCTACACCTTC TRBJ1-2 many 11 TRBV20-1 TRBD1
CSARDQGGGAHEQYF TGCAGTGCTAGAGATCAGGGCGGGGGGGCACACGAGCAGTACTTC TRBJ2-7 NA 15 TRBV20-1 TRBD2